This TCR beta chain emerged from a study of cytotoxic CD8 clonotypes in ibrutinib-treated CLL. Sequencing was performed with immunoSEQ multiplex PCR; in TCRdb, only in-frame clones are kept and a portion is missing. The sample has 150,000 to 200,000 clones, about 80% seen once. Germline V CDR1 and CDR2: SGHNT, YENEEA. The CDR3 is made up of 14 amino acids. Deletions cut 1 base from V and 5 bases from J, with 11 bases between. Sequencing was performed on PBMCs, taken after 12 months of ibrutinib treatment. This sequence originates from a human donor with chronic lymphocytic leukemia. This rearrangement joins TRBV11-3 to TRBJ2-5, with no clear D. The CDR3 coding sequence is TGTGCCAGCAGCTTAGCGGGCCCCCGGGAGACCCAGTACTTC. This gives the protein CASSLAGPRETQYF.